The subject of this entry is one T cell receptor beta chain. Its antigen remains unidentified. The CDR3 extends over 16 amino acids. The germline V gene has CDR1 MNHEY and CDR2 SVGAGI. Trimming stripped 0 bases from V and 0 bases from J, with 12 bases between. Repeated repertoire sampling spanned the course of chemoradiotherapy. Using immunoSEQ multiplex PCR, the repertoire was profiled, and TCRdb retains in-frame clones only, with some absent. Of about 53,000 clones in the sample, about nine tenths were seen once. This record belongs to a study of chemoradiotherapy in HPV16-positive cancers. Looking at the study overall: Candidate HPV-specific clones and shared TCR motifs came from two HPV16-positive patients. Study-wide points: Functional assays defining HPV-specific T cells used only two HPV16-positive patients. Candidate HPV-specific clones and E7-related TCR motifs grew in tumor during treatment.

Sample: blood, taken from a patient who underwent chemoradiotherapy. This clonotype was sampled from a human donor with HPV-associated anogenital cancer. The rearrangement links TRBV6-5 to TRBJ2-7; possible D gene TRBD1, 6 bases. The CDR3 DNA reads TGTGCCAGCAGTTACTCGAGGACAGAGGGCTCCTACGAGCAGTACTTC. Amino acids: CASSYSRTEGSYEQYF.